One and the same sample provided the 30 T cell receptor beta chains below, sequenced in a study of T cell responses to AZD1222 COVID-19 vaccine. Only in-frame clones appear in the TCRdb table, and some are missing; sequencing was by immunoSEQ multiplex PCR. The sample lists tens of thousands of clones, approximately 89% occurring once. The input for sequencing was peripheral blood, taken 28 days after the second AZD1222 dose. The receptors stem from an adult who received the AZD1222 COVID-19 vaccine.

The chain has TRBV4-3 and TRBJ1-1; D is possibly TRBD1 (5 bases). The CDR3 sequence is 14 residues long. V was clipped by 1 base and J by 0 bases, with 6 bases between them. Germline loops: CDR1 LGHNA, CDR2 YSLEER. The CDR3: CASSQVGVNTEAFF. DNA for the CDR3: TGCGCCAGCAGCCAAGTAGGGGTGAACACTGAAGCTTTCTTT.

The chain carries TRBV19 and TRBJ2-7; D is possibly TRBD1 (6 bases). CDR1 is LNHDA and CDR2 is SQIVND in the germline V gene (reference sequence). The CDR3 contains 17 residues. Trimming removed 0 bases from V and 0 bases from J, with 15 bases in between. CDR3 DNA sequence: TGTGCCAGTAGTATAGACTACCGGGACAAGGCCTCCTACGAGCAGTACTTC. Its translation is CASSIDYRDKASYEQYF.

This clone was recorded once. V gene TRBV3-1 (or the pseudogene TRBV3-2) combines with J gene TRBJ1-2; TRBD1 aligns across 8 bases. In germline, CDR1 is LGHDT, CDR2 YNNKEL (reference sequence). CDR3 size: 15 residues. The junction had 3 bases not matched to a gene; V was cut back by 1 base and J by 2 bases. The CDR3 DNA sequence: TGTGCCAGCAGCCAAGTAACAGGGGGGAACTATGGCTACACCTTC. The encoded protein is CASSQVTGGNYGYTF.

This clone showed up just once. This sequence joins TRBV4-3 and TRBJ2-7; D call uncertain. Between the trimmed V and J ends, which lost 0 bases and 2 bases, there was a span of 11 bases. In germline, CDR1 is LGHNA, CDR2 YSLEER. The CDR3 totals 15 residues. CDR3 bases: TGCGCCAGCAGCCAAGATACCGCCGTTCCCTACGAGCAGTACTTC. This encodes CASSQDTAVPYEQYF.

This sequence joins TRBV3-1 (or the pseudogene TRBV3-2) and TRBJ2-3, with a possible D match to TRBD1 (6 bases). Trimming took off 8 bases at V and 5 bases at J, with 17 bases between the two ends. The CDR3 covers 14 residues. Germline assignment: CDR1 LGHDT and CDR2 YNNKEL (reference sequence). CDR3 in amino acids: CASSRTGFIDTQYF. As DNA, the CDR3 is TGTGCCAGCTCCCGTACAGGGTTCATAGATACGCAGTATTTT.

CDR3 amino acids: CASSQDWYGSYEQYF. CDR3 coding DNA: TGCGCCAGCAGCCAAGATTGGTACGGATCCTACGAGCAGTACTTC. The chain couples TRBV4-1 to TRBJ2-7, with D unresolved. CDR1 is MGHRA and CDR2 is YSYEKL in the germline V gene. Trimming took off 0 bases at V and 1 base at J, with 10 bases between the two ends. The CDR3 spans 15 residues.

The chain's CDR3 is CASSLRQGGFYEQYF. CDR3 in DNA: TGTGCCAGCAGCTTAAGACAGGGTGGGTTCTACGAGCAGTACTTC. The genes are TRBV5-8 and TRBJ2-7; 7 bases agree with TRBD1. There are 15 residues in the CDR3. Germline CDR1 is SGHTS and CDR2 is YDEGEE. The V gene end was trimmed by 2 bases and the J gene end by 3 bases; junction bases not matched to a gene: 8.

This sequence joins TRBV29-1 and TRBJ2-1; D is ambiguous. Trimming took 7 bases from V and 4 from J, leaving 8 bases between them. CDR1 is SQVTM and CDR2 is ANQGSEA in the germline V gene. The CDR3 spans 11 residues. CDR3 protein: CSGRYYNEQFF. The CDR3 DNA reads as TGCAGCGGGAGATATTACAATGAGCAGTTCTTC.

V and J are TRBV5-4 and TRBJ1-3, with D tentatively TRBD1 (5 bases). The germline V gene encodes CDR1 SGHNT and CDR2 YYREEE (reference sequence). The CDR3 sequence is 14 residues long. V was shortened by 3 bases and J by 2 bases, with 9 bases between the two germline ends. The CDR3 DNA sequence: TGTGCCAGCAGCTGGCGGGGGGCTGGAAACACCATATATTTT. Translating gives CASSWRGAGNTIYF.

The CDR3 loop reads CASPTATGSRAGNTIYF. CDR3 sequence (DNA): TGTGCCAGCCCGACAGCGACCGGCTCCAGGGCTGGAAACACCATATATTTT. This chain uses TRBV18 with TRBJ1-3, with D possibly TRBD1 on 5 matching bases. The CDR3 has 17 amino acids. With 8 bases removed from V and 2 bases from J, the gap between germline ends came to 22 bases. Germline V CDR1 and CDR2: KGHSH, LQKENI.

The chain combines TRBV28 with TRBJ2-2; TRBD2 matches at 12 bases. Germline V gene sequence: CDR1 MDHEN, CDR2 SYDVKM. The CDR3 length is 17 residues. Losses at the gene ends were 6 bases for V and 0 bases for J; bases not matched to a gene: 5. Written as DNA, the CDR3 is TGTGCCAGCAGCCCGACTAGCGGGAGTCCGAACACCGGGGAGCTGTTTTTT. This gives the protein CASSPTSGSPNTGELFF.

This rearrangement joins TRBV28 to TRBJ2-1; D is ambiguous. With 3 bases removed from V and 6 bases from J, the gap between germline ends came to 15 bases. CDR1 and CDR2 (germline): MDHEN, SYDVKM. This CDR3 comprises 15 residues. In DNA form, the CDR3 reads TGTGCCAGCAGTTTTAAGGGCAGCGAAACCAATGAGCAGTTCTTC. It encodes CASSFKGSETNEQFF.

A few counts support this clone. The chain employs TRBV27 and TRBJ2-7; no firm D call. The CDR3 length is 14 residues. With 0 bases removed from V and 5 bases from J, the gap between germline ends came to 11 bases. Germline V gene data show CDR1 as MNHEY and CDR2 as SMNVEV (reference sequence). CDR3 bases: TGTGCCAGCAGTTTATCCGCCTTCCCCCACGAGCAGTACTTC. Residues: CASSLSAFPHEQYF.

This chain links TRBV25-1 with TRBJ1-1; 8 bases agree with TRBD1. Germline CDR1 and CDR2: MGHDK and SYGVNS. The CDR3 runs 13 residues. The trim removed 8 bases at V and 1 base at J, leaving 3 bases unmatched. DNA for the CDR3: TGTGCCAGCCAGGGGGCAGCGAACACTGAAGCTTTCTTT. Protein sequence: CASQGAANTEAFF.

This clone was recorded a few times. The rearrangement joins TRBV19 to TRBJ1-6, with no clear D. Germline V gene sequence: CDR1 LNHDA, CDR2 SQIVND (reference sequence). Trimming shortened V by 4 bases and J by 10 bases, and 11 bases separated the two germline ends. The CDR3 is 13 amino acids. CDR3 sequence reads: CASSTTALSPLHF. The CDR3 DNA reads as TGTGCCAGTAGTACCACCGCGCTATCACCCCTCCACTTT.

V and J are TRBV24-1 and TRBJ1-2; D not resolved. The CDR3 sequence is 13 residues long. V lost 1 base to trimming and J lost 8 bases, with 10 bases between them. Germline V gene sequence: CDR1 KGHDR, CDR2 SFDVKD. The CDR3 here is CATSDFEGSGYTF. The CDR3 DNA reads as TGTGCCACCAGTGATTTTGAGGGTTCCGGCTACACCTTC.

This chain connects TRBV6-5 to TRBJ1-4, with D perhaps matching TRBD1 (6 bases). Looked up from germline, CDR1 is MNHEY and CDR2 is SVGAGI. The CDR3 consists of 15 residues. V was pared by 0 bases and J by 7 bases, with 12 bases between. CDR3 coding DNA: TGTGCCAGCAGTTACTCGTTCAGGGGAGGTGAAAAACTGTTTTTT. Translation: CASSYSFRGGEKLFF.

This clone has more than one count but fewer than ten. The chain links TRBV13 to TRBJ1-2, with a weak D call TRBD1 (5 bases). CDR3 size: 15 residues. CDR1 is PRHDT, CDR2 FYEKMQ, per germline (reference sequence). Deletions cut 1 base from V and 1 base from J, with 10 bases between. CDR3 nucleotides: TGTGCCAGCAGCTTAGAGAAGGGGAATAACTATGGCTACACCTTC. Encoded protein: CASSLEKGNNYGYTF.

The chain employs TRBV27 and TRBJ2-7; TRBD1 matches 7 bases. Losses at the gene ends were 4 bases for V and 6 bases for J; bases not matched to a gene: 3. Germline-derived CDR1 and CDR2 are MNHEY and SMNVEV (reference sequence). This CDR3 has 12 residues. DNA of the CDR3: TGTGCCAGCAGTTACAGGGGTCGCGAGCAGTACTTC. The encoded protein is CASSYRGREQYF.

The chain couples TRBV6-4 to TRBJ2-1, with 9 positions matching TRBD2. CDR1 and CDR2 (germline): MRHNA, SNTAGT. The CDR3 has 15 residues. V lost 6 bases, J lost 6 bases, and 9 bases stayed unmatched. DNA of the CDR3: TGTGCCAGCAGCCCAGCGGGGGGCCGGAGCAATGAGCAGTTCTTC. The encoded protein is CASSPAGGRSNEQFF.

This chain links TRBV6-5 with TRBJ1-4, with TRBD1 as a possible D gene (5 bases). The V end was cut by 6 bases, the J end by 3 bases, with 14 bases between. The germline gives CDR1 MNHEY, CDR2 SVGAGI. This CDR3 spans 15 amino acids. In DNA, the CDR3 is TGTGCCAGCAGCCTCTCAGGGATCCCTAATGAAAAACTGTTTTTT. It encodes CASSLSGIPNEKLFF.

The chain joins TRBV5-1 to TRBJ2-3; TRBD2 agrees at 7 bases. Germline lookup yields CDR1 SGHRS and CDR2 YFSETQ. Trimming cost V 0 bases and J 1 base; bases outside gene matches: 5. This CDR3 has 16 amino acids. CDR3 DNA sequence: TGCGCCAGCAGCTTGGGGGCGGGAGCGGGCACAGATACGCAGTATTTT. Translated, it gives CASSLGAGAGTDTQYF.

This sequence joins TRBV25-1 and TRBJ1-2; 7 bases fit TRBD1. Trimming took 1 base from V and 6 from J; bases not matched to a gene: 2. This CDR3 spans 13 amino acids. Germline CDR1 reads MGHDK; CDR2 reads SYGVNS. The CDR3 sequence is CASSELGGNGYTF. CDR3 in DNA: TGTGCCAGCAGTGAATTAGGGGGCAATGGCTACACCTTC.

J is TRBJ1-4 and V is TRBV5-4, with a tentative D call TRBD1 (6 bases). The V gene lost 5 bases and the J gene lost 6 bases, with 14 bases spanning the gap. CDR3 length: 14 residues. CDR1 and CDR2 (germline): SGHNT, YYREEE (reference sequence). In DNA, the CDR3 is TGTGCCAGCAGACTGGCGGGACACGATGAAAAACTGTTTTTT. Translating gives CASRLAGHDEKLFF.

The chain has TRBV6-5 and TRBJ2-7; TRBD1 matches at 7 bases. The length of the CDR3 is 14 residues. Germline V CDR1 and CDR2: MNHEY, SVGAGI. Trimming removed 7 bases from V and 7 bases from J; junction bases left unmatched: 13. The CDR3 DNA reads TGTGCCAGCACCCTAAGACAGGGATCAGGGGAGCAGTACTTC. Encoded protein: CASTLRQGSGEQYF.

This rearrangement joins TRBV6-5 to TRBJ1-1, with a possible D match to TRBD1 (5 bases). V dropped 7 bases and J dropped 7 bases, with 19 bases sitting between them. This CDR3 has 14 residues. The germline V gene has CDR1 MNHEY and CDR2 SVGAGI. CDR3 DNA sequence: TGTGCCAGCACTCAAAGGGGCTGGGGAAATGAAGCTTTCTTT. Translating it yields CASTQRGWGNEAFF.

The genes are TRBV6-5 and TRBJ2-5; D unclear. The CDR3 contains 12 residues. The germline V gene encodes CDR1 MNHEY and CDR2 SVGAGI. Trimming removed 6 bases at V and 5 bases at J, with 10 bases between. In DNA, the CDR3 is TGTGCCAGCAGCCTACTATTGGAGACCCAGTACTTC. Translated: CASSLLLETQYF.

CDR3 loop: CASSVAENSPLHF. The CDR3 DNA sequence: TGTGCCAGCAGTGTGGCAGAAAATTCACCCCTCCACTTT. This rearrangement joins TRBV6-4 to TRBJ1-6, with D unresolved. Germline CDR1 and CDR2: MRHNA and SNTAGT. Trimming stripped 4 bases from V and 7 bases from J, with 8 bases between. CDR3 size: 13 residues.

CDR3 loop: CASSVDGSTEAFF. In DNA, the CDR3 is TGTGCCAGCAGCGTAGATGGAAGCACTGAAGCTTTCTTT. The V and J genes are TRBV9 and TRBJ1-1; D unresolved. The CDR3 length is 13 residues. Germline V gene data show CDR1 as SGDLS and CDR2 as YYNGEE. V was pared by 0 bases and J by 4 bases, with 7 bases between.

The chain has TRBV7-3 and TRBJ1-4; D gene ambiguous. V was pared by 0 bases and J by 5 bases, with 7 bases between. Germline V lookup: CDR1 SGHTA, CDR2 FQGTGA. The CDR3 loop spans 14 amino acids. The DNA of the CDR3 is TGTGCCAGCAGCTTAACGGGTACAAATGAAAAACTGTTTTTT. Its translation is CASSLTGTNEKLFF.